These 12 T cell receptor beta chains came from one sample sequenced in a study of CD8+CD57+ T cells in acquired aplastic anemia. Genomic DNA was employed as the template in profiling TCR beta VDJ and CDR3. TCRdb redid the calling of the reads with MiXCR, one entry per CDR3 protein. The sample consists of approximately 32,000 distinct CDR3 sequences, 75% to 85% of them appearing once. The source material was sorted CD4+, CD8+, or CD8+CD57+ T cells (not recorded which) from PBMCs. These receptors all come from a human donor in good health, serving as a control.

This clonotype has a handful of counts. The rearrangement links TRBV19 to TRBJ1-2; D unresolved. The germline V gene encodes CDR1 LNHDA and CDR2 SQIVND (reference sequence). The CDR3 is 15 residues long. With 0 bases removed from V and 4 bases from J, the gap between germline ends came to 12 bases. CDR3 sequence reads: CASSIDSTTFYGYTF. Written as DNA, the CDR3 is TGTGCCAGTAGTATAGATTCGACAACCTTCTATGGCTACACCTTC.

This clonotype was seen only once. CDR3 region: CASSSRTGGRAEAFF. DNA of the CDR3: TGTGCCAGTAGTTCCCGGACAGGGGGCAGGGCTGAAGCTTTCTTT. The J gene is TRBJ1-1, the V gene TRBV19; 11 bases line up with TRBD1. The junction had 8 bases not matched to a gene; V was cut back by 5 bases and J by 6 bases. Per the germline V gene, CDR1 is LNHDA and CDR2 is SQIVND (reference sequence). This CDR3 has 15 residues. The full variable domain, in which reference TRBV19 and TRBJ1-1 provide the parts outside the CDR3, is DGGITQSPKYLFRKEGQNVTLSCEQNLNHDAMYWYRQDPGQGLRLIYYSQIVNDFQKGDIAEGYSVSREKKESFPLTVTSAQKNPTAFYLCASSSRTGGRAEAFFGQGTRLTVV.

The chain recombines TRBV29-1 with TRBJ2-3; D ambiguous. Trimming stripped 6 bases from V and 3 bases from J, with 13 bases between. The CDR3 runs to 13 residues. Germline CDR1 reads SQVTM; CDR2 reads ANQGSEA. The CDR3 is CSVVTVGTDTQYF. The CDR3 nucleotides read TGCAGCGTCGTAACCGTCGGGACAGATACGCAGTATTTT.

V usage is TRBV12-5 and J usage is TRBJ1-4, with D unclear. The CDR3 length is 11 residues. Deletions cut 7 bases from V and 7 bases from J, with 7 bases between. Germline loops: CDR1 LGHNT, CDR2 FRNRAP. CDR3 coding DNA: TGTGCTAGTGCATGGGGTGAAAAACTGTTTTTT. This codes for CASAWGEKLFF. The entire variable domain, with the rest obtained from reference TRBV12-5 and TRBJ1-4, is as follows: DARVTQTPRHKVTEMGQEVTMRCQPILGHNTVFWYRQTMMQGLELLAYFRNRAPLDDSGMPKDRFSAEMPDATLATLKIQPSEPRDSAVYFCASAWGEKLFFGSGTQLSVL.

This clonotype is categorized as medium-sized. This chain links TRBV5-6 with TRBJ1-2; 9 positions agree with TRBD1. The length of the CDR3 is 19 residues. The ends lost 4 bases at V and 4 bases at J; junction bases unmatched: 20. Looked up from germline, CDR1 is SGHDT and CDR2 is YYEEEE. The CDR3 DNA reads TGTGCCAGCAGCGAGGAGAACCAGGGACAGGGACCTCACCCCTATGGCTACACCTTC. Encoded protein: CASSEENQGQGPHPYGYTF.

In the case of this clonotype: A much more abundant neighbour one base away suggests this may be a read error. V gene TRBV2 combines with J gene TRBJ2-1; no reliable D call. This CDR3 is built from 15 residues. Germline values: CDR1 SNHLY, CDR2 FYNNEI. V lost 6 bases and J 0 bases, leaving 12 bases between the germline ends. CDR3 sequence: CASSDGLSSYNEQFF. The CDR3 coding sequence is TGTGCCAGCAGCGACGGCTTAAGCTCCTACAATGAGCAGTTCTTC.

The chain links TRBV25-1 to TRBJ1-4; D perhaps matches TRBD1 (5 bases). CDR3 size: 13 residues. The germline V and J ends were trimmed by 7 bases and 5 bases, with 11 bases remaining between them. Germline values: CDR1 MGHDK, CDR2 SYGVNS. CDR3 region: CASTWGRNEKLFF. Here the CDR3 DNA reads TGTGCCAGCACGTGGGGGAGAAATGAAAAACTGTTTTTT.

The CDR3 sequence: CSVDPGADGYTF. CDR3 nucleotide sequence: TGCAGCGTTGATCCCGGGGCGGATGGCTACACCTTC. The V call is TRBV29-1, the J call TRBJ1-2, with D possibly TRBD1 on 5 matching bases. The CDR3 totals 12 residues. The V end was cut by 3 bases, the J end by 6 bases, with 11 bases between. Germline CDR1 is SQVTM and CDR2 is ANQGSEA.

The rearrangement links TRBV25-1 to TRBJ2-5; 11 bases agree with TRBD1. The CDR3 spans 14 residues. Germline trimming cut 4 bases from V and 4 bases from J; bases unmatched to any gene: 2. CDR1 MGHDK and CDR2 SYGVNS come from the germline V gene. The DNA of the CDR3 is TGTGCCAGCAGTGCGGGACAGGGGGGAGAGACCCAGTACTTC. Protein sequence: CASSAGQGGETQYF.

The gene calls are TRBV25-1 and TRBJ1-2; D not resolved. This CDR3 has 12 residues. CDR1 is MGHDK and CDR2 is SYGVNS in the germline V gene. V was cut by 7 bases and J by 6 bases, with 12 bases left in between. CDR3 DNA: TGTGCCAGCATAGGAGACAAGCATGGCTACACCTTC. Protein sequence: CASIGDKHGYTF.

The gene calls are TRBV29-1 and TRBJ1-1, with TRBD1 matching 9 bases. This CDR3 comprises 14 residues. Germline loops: CDR1 SQVTM, CDR2 ANQGSEA. Trimming removed 5 bases from V and 7 bases from J; junction bases left unmatched: 11. As DNA, the CDR3 is TGCAGCGTTCGCCCGGGACAGGGTCTTGGTGAAGCTTTCTTT. Encoded protein: CSVRPGQGLGEAFF.

This clonotype was picked up one time. V is TRBV19 and J is TRBJ1-2; D is possibly TRBD1 (5 bases). This CDR3 spans 12 amino acids. Per germline, CDR1 LNHDA and CDR2 SQIVND (reference sequence). Trimming took 3 bases from V and 10 from J, leaving 12 bases between them. The CDR3 reads CASSMGGGHYTF. CDR3 bases: TGTGCCAGTAGTATGGGCGGTGGACACTACACCTTC.